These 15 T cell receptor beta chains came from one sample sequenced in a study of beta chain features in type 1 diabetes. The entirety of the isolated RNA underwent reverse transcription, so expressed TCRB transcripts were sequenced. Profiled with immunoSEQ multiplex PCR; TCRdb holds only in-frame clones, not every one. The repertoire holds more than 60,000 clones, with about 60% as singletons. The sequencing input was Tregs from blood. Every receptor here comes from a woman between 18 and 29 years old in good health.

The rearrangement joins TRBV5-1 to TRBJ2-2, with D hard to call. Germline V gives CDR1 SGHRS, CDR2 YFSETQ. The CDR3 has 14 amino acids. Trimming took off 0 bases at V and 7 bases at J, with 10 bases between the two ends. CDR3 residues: CASSLGRWNGELFF. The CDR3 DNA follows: TGCGCCAGCAGCTTGGGCAGGTGGAACGGGGAGCTGTTTTTT.

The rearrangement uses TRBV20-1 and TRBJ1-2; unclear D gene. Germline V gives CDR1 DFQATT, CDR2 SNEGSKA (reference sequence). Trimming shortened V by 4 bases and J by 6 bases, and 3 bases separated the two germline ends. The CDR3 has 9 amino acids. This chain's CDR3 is CSATDGYTF. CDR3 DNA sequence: TGCAGTGCTACAGATGGCTACACCTTC.

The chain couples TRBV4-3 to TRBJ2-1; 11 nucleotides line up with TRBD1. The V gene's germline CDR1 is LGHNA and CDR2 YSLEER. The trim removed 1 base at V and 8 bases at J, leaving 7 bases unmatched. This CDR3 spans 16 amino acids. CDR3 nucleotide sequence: TGCGCCAGCAGCCAAGTACGGGGACAGGGGGTCTATGAGCAGTTCTTC. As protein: CASSQVRGQGVYEQFF.

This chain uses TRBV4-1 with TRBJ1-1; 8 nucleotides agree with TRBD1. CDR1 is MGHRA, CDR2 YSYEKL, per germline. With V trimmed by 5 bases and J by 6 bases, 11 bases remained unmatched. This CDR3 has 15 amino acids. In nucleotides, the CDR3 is TGCGCCAGCAGCTCTCCTGACAGGGGATACCCTGAAGCTTTCTTT. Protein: CASSSPDRGYPEAFF.

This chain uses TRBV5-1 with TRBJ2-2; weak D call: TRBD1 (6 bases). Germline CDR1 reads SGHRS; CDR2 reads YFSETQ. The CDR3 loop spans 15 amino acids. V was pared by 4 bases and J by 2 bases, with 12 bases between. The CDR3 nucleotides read TGCGCCAGCAGCACTGGGACACATAACACCGGGGAGCTGTTTTTT. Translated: CASSTGTHNTGELFF.

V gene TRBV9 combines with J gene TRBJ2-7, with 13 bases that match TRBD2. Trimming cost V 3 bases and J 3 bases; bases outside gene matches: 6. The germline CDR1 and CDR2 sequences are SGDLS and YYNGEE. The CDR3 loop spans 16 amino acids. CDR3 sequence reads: CASSARGTSGIYEQYF. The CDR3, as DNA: TGTGCCAGCAGCGCCCGGGGGACTAGCGGGATCTACGAGCAGTACTTC.

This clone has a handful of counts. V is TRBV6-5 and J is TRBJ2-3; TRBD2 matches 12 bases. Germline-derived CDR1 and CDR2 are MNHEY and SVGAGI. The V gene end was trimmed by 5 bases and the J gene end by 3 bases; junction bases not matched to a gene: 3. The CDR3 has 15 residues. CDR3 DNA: TGTGCCAGCAGTCTAGCGGGGGGGCCAACAGATACGCAGTATTTT. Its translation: CASSLAGGPTDTQYF.

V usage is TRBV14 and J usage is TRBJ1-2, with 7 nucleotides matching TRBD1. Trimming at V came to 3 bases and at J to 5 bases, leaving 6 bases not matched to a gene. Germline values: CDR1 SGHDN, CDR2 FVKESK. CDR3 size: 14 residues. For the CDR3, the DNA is TGTGCCAGCAGCCACCAGCAGGGACAGTATGGCTACACCTTC. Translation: CASSHQQGQYGYTF.

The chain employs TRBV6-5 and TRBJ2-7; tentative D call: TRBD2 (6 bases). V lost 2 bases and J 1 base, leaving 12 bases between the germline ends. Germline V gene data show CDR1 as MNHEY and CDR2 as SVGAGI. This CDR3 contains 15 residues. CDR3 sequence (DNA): TGTGCCAGCAGTTACAGTGGCGGGGTATCCTACGAGCAGTACTTC. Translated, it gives CASSYSGGVSYEQYF.

In nucleotides, the CDR3 is TGTGCCTCCAGGGGCAGGGGGAGGTCTGGGGCCAACGTCCTGACTTTC. Translating gives CASRGRGRSGANVLTF. The chain uses TRBV7-6 and TRBJ2-6, with a possible D match to TRBD1 (7 bases). Germline lookup yields CDR1 SGHVS and CDR2 FNYEAQ. CDR3 size: 16 residues. Trimming removed 11 bases at V and 1 base at J, with 18 bases between.

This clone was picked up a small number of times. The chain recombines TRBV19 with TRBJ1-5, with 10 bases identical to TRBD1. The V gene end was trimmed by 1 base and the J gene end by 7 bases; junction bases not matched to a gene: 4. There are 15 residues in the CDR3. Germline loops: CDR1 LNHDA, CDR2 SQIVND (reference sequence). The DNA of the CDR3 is TGTGCCAGTAGTATAGGACAGGGGGCTTGGCAGCCCCAGCATTTT. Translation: CASSIGQGAWQPQHF.

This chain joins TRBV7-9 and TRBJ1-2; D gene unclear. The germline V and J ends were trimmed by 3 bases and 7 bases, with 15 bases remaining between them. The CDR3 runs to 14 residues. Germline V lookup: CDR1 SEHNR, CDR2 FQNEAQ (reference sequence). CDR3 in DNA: TGTGCCAGCAGCTTTTTGGAGGCCAGGCGTGGCTACACCTTC. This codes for CASSFLEARRGYTF.

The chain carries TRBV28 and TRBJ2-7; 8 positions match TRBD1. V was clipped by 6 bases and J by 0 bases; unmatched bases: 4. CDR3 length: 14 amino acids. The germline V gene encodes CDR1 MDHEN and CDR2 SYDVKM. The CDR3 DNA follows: TGTGCCAGCAGAAGGACAGGGCCCTCCTACGAGCAGTACTTC. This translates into CASRRTGPSYEQYF.

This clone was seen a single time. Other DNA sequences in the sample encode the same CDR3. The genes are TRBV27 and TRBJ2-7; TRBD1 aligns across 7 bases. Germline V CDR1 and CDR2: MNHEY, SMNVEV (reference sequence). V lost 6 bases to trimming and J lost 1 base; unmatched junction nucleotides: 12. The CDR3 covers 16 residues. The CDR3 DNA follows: TGTGCCAGCAGCCCCGGGCCGGGACAGACATCCTACGAGCAGTACTTC. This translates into CASSPGPGQTSYEQYF.

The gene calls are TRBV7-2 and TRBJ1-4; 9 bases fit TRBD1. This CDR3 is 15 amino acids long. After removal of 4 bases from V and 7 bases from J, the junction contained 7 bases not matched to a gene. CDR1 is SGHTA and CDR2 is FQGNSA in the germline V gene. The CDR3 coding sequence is TGTGCCAGCAGCTCCGTGACAGGGGGAAGTGAAAAACTGTTTTTT. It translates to CASSSVTGGSEKLFF. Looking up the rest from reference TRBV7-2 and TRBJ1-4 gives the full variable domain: GAGVSQSPSNKVTEKGKDVELRCDPISGHTALYWYRQSLGQGLEFLIYFQGNSAPDKSGLPSDRFSAERTGGSVSTLTIQRTQQEDSAVYLCASSSVTGGSEKLFFGSGTQLSVL.